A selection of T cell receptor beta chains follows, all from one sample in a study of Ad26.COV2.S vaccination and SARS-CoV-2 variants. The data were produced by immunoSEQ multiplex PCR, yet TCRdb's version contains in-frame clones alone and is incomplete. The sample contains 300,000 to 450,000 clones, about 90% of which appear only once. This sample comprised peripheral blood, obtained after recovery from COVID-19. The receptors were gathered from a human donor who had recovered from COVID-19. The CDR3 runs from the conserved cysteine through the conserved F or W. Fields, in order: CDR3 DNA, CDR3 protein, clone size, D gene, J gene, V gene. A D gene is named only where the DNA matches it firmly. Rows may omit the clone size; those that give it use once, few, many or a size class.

DNA: TGTGCCAGCAGCTGGCGATCTAGGTCAGGGAGCACAGATACGCAGTATTTT
CDR3: CASSWRSRSGSTDTQYF
size: -
D: -
J: TRBJ2-3
V: TRBV5-8

DNA: TGTGCCAGTAGCTCCGGGACAGGGCAGGAAAAACTGTTTTTT
CDR3: CASSSGTGQEKLFF
size: -
D: TRBD1
J: TRBJ1-4
V: TRBV19

DNA: TGTGCCAGCAGGACTGGACTAGCTACTGAGCAGTTCTTC
CDR3: CASRTGLATEQFF
size: -
D: TRBD2
J: TRBJ2-1
V: TRBV6-5

DNA: TGCGCCAGCAGCCTTGGGGACAGGGAGTCTGGGGAGCTGTTTTTT
CDR3: CASSLGDRESGELFF
size: -
D: TRBD1
J: TRBJ2-2
V: TRBV5-1

DNA: TGTGCCAGCAGCTTAGGTGGGGGCTCAACTAATGAAAAACTGTTTTTT
CDR3: CASSLGGGSTNEKLFF
size: -
D: -
J: TRBJ1-4
V: TRBV11-2

DNA: TGCGCCAGCAGCTTGGAGGCTAGCGACCAAGAGACCCAGTACTTC
CDR3: CASSLEASDQETQYF
size: -
D: -
J: TRBJ2-5
V: TRBV5-1

DNA: TGCGCCAGCTGTAAACAAGAGACCCAGTACTTC
CDR3: CASCKQETQYF
size: -
D: -
J: TRBJ2-5
V: TRBV4-1

DNA: TGTGCCAGCAGCCGAACAGGGGGCTACGAGCAGTACTTC
CDR3: CASSRTGGYEQYF
size: -
D: TRBD1
J: TRBJ2-7
V: TRBV27

DNA: TGTGCTAGTGGTTTGTGGGACAAGAACTTATTT
CDR3: CASGLWDKNLF
size: -
D: -
J: TRBJ1-1
V: TRBV12-5

DNA: TGCGCCAGCAGCTTGGGGGACCCGACCACAGATACGCAGTATTTT
CDR3: CASSLGDPTTDTQYF
size: -
D: -
J: TRBJ2-3
V: TRBV5-1

DNA: TGCGCCAGCAGCTTGGGCAGGGTTCCCTACGAGCAGTACTTC
CDR3: CASSLGRVPYEQYF
size: once
D: -
J: TRBJ2-7
V: TRBV5-1

DNA: TGCGCCAGTGGGAGCGGGGAGGTGACAGATACGCAGTATTTT
CDR3: CASGSGEVTDTQYF
size: -
D: TRBD2
J: TRBJ2-3
V: TRBV5-1

DNA: TGTGCCAGCAGTGAAGACACCGGGATCACGGGCTACACCTTC
CDR3: CASSEDTGITGYTF
size: -
D: -
J: TRBJ1-2
V: TRBV6-1

DNA: TGTGCCAGCAGCTTGAGGGGGATTCCAGATACGCAGTATTTT
CDR3: CASSLRGIPDTQYF
size: -
D: -
J: TRBJ2-3
V: TRBV5-8

DNA: TGTGCCAGCAGCTTAGGGACGGCTGGACGGTATGGCTACACCTTC
CDR3: CASSLGTAGRYGYTF
size: -
D: -
J: TRBJ1-2
V: TRBV7-9

DNA: TGTGCCAGCAGTTACTCGTTGAACACTGAAGCTTTCTTT
CDR3: CASSYSLNTEAFF
size: once
D: -
J: TRBJ1-1
V: TRBV6-5

DNA: TGTGCCAGCAGCGTAGCGTACGCAGAAGAAGGTTACGAGCAGTACTTC
CDR3: CASSVAYAEEGYEQYF
size: -
D: -
J: TRBJ2-7
V: TRBV9

DNA: TGTGCCAGCAGACCTGCAATGCGGAGGAATGAAAAACTGTTTTTT
CDR3: CASRPAMRRNEKLFF
size: -
D: -
J: TRBJ1-4
V: TRBV5-6

DNA: TGTGCCAGCAGCTCTGCGGGCACTGAAGCTTTCTTT
CDR3: CASSSAGTEAFF
size: -
D: -
J: TRBJ1-1
V: TRBV11-2

DNA: TGTGCCATCAGTGAGTCGTCAGGGAGAGGATGGAGCAATCAGCCCCAGCATTTT
CDR3: CAISESSGRGWSNQPQHF
size: -
D: -
J: TRBJ1-5
V: TRBV10-3

DNA: TGTGCCAGCAGCGTAGGCAGTCCCTATGGCTACACCTTC
CDR3: CASSVGSPYGYTF
size: -
D: -
J: TRBJ1-2
V: TRBV13

DNA: TGTGCCAGCAGCTCCGGACAGGGGGTCTTAGAAGCTTTCTTT
CDR3: CASSSGQGVLEAFF
size: -
D: TRBD1
J: TRBJ1-1
V: TRBV5-8

DNA: TGCAGCGTCTCAAGGGGAGGAACACAGCTGAAGGCTGAAGCTTTCTTT
CDR3: CSVSRGGTQLKAEAFF
size: -
D: -
J: TRBJ1-1
V: TRBV29-1

DNA: TGCGCCAGCAGCCGGACCGGTACCGGGGAGCTGTTTTTT
CDR3: CASSRTGTGELFF
size: -
D: -
J: TRBJ2-2
V: TRBV5-1

DNA: TGTGCCAGCAGCCACATGAACACTGAAGCTTTCTTT
CDR3: CASSHMNTEAFF
size: -
D: -
J: TRBJ1-1
V: TRBV13

DNA: TGTGCCAGCAGTTACCCGGGGAACTATGGCTACACCTTC
CDR3: CASSYPGNYGYTF
size: -
D: -
J: TRBJ1-2
V: TRBV6-6

DNA: TGTGCCAGTACTAATACAGGGGTAGGCGAGCAGTACTTC
CDR3: CASTNTGVGEQYF
size: -
D: TRBD1
J: TRBJ2-7
V: TRBV19

DNA: TGTGCCAGCAGTAGGGACGACTACGAGCAGTACTTC
CDR3: CASSRDDYEQYF
size: -
D: -
J: TRBJ2-7
V: TRBV6-6

DNA: TGTGCCAGCAGCGGAGGACAGGTGCGTCCCTGGGCAGCAGATACGCAGTATTTT
CDR3: CASSGGQVRPWAADTQYF
size: -
D: TRBD1
J: TRBJ2-3
V: TRBV5-8

DNA: TGTGCCAGCAGCTGGGACAGGGCGAACAATGAGCAGTTCTTC
CDR3: CASSWDRANNEQFF
size: -
D: TRBD1
J: TRBJ2-1
V: TRBV13

DNA: TGTGCCATCCGGGATGTTAGAGCGGTTGGTTCAGATACGCAGTATTTT
CDR3: CAIRDVRAVGSDTQYF
size: -
D: -
J: TRBJ2-3
V: TRBV10-3

DNA: TGTGCTAGTGGTTTGGCGGCAAAAAATGAAAAACTGTTTTTT
CDR3: CASGLAAKNEKLFF
size: -
D: -
J: TRBJ1-4
V: TRBV12-5

DNA: TGTGCCAGCAGCTTAGATGGGGTTTCTTCACCCCTCCACTTT
CDR3: CASSLDGVSSPLHF
size: -
D: -
J: TRBJ1-6
V: TRBV7-8

DNA: TGTGCCAGCAGAGACAGGGGCTCGACTGAAGCTTTCTTT
CDR3: CASRDRGSTEAFF
size: few
D: TRBD1
J: TRBJ1-1
V: TRBV2

DNA: TGTGCCAGCAGTTATGTGGGAGAGCAGTTCTTC
CDR3: CASSYVGEQFF
size: -
D: -
J: TRBJ2-1
V: TRBV27

DNA: TGTGCCAGTAGTATAACAGGGAAGAGCTCCTATAATTCACCCCTCCACTTT
CDR3: CASSITGKSSYNSPLHF
size: -
D: -
J: TRBJ1-6
V: TRBV19

DNA: TGTGCCAGCAGCCGGTTACCAGGGAGTTGGAACACTGAAGCTTTCTTT
CDR3: CASSRLPGSWNTEAFF
size: -
D: -
J: TRBJ1-1
V: TRBV5-6

DNA: TGTGCCAGCAGCTTAGCCATCAACACTGAAGCTTTCTTT
CDR3: CASSLAINTEAFF
size: -
D: -
J: TRBJ1-1
V: TRBV7-9

DNA: TGTGCCAGCAGATCTCAGGACAGGAAAAATGAAAAACTGTTTTTT
CDR3: CASRSQDRKNEKLFF
size: -
D: TRBD1
J: TRBJ1-4
V: TRBV28

DNA: TGTGCCAGCAGCCCATGGGACAGGGGCATCAATGAGCAGTTCTTC
CDR3: CASSPWDRGINEQFF
size: -
D: TRBD1
J: TRBJ2-1
V: TRBV5-5

DNA: TGTGCCAGCAGCCCAGGACAGGGGTATGGCTACACCTTC
CDR3: CASSPGQGYGYTF
size: once
D: TRBD1
J: TRBJ1-2
V: TRBV7-9

DNA: TGCGCCAGCAACTACGCGCCGGGACAGGGAGGAGGCTACACCTTC
CDR3: CASNYAPGQGGGYTF
size: -
D: TRBD1
J: TRBJ1-2
V: TRBV4-1

DNA: TGTGCCAGCAGGCCAGGACAGGGGATTGGCTACACCTTC
CDR3: CASRPGQGIGYTF
size: -
D: TRBD1
J: TRBJ1-2
V: TRBV25-1